The sequence of this T cell receptor beta chain was determined in a study of T cells in Graves' hyperthyroidism and ophthalmopathy. About the research overall: Peripheral blood was collected at initial diagnosis, before any treatment.

Researchers amplified the TCR beta CDR3 regions from RNA transcripts. The study used the HTBI primer set for a first-round RT-PCR of the TCR CDR3. MiXCR, run by TCRdb on the multiplex PCR reads, gives a single entry per CDR3 protein. Among about 280,000 distinct CDR3 sequences listed, less than 30% were seen once. The CDR3 extends over 11 amino acids. The V end was cut by 8 bases, the J end by 8 bases, with 12 bases between. Regarding the study as a whole: Patients with ophthalmopathy were separated from those with stable hyperthyroidism by a 13 V-J model.

This clonotype appeared many times. Its cognate antigen is unknown. Progressors' blood was drawn at hyperthyroidism diagnosis, before ophthalmopathy symptoms. The authors obtained PBMCs from 10 ml of fresh peripheral blood. Sequenced material: blood. The sequence was obtained from a man aged 40-49 years with Graves' hyperthyroidism that later progressed to Graves' ophthalmopathy. The chain uses TRBV12-3 or TRBV12-4 and TRBJ1-1; possibly TRBD1 for D (5 bases). CDR3: CASRGVREAFF. As DNA, the CDR3 is TGTGCCAGCCGGGGGGTACGGGAAGCTTTCTTT.